This T cell receptor beta chain was recorded in a study of blood T cells in healthy people across ages. There are a few counts of this clonotype. Then a second PCR, running roughly 6 to 11 cycles, was carried out with a sample-barcoded 5' primer and a J-beta primer mix. Researchers report that a template-switch adaptor with 12 random nucleotides tagged each cDNA molecule. Each CDR3 protein gets one entry after TCRdb re-called the 5' RACE reads with MiXCR. The sample lists 890,000 or so distinct CDR3 sequences, 62% occurring once. Total RNA extracted from each sample amounted to at least 5.5 micrograms. Germline V CDR1 and CDR2: SGHRS, YFSETQ. The V segment lost 4 bases and the J segment 3 bases; nucleotides outside the gene matches: 6. This CDR3 is built from 14 residues.

The sequenced material came from blood. The origin of this receptor is a man aged 25 to 45 in good health. The chain carries TRBV5-1 and TRBJ2-5, with 7 bases identical to TRBD1. The CDR3 reads CASSATGEKETQYF. For the CDR3, the DNA is TGCGCCAGCAGCGCCACAGGGGAAAAAGAGACCCAGTACTTC.